This T cell receptor (beta chain) was recorded in a study of blood T cell repertoires in COVID-19. About the research overall: Acute and convalescent COVID-19 specimens originated in the United States, Italy and Spain. The cDNA or gDNA used as material had been derived from T cells, B-cell-depleted T cells, or PBMCs.

Germline V gene lookup returns CDR1 SGHRS and CDR2 YFSETQ. This CDR3 comprises 16 residues. V lost 0 bases and J 6 bases, leaving 17 bases between the germline ends. In the authors' methods: Estimates of nucleated cell counts were drawn from the amplification of reference gene primers. Assay used: immunoSEQ multiplex PCR; TCRdb lists only in-frame clones, some missing. V and J calls and clone size come straight from that table; D and trimming were deduced from the DNA. The table has approximately 46,000 clones, approximately 85% seen once; the top ten hold approximately 14%. The sequenced sample consisted of peripheral blood. The V and J genes are TRBV5-1 and TRBJ2-3; D is perhaps TRBD2 (6 bases). The TCR sequence derives from a human donor in a cohort sampled during active COVID-19. This CDR3 is CASSLGSGTLVDTQYF. In nucleotides, the CDR3 is TGCGCCAGCAGCTTGGGTTCCGGGACTCTGGTGGATACGCAGTATTTT. Filled out from reference TRBV5-1 and TRBJ2-3, the complete variable domain reads KAGVTQTPRYLIKTRGQQVTLSCSPISGHRSVSWYQQTPGQGLQFLFEYFSETQRNKGNFPGRFSGRQFSNSRSEMNVSTLELGDSALYLCASSLGSGTLVDTQYFGPGTRLTVL.